Here is one T cell receptor (beta chain) with its context. Its cognate antigen is unknown. The data were taken from a study of graft-versus-host responses after intestinal transplantation. Across the whole study: Isolated intestinal, liver-intestinal, or multivisceral transplants were what recipients had. Every recipient underwent anti-thymocyte globulin induction, then tacrolimus and steroids for roughly 3 years. General study findings and limits: Detected in recipient marrow were GvH clones, some of which were first observed in ileum or blood.

The protocol was immunoSEQ multiplex PCR, while the TCRdb copy is restricted to in-frame clones and leaves out a portion. In the table there are 130,000 or so clones, approximately 91% of which are singletons. The material was unstimulated CD4+ T cells sorted from spleen or lymph node cells, obtained before intestinal transplant. The sequence derives from a human donor who received an intestinal transplant.

The CDR3 DNA reads TGCGCCAGCAGCTTCGGGGATACGCAGTATTTT. The encoded protein is CASSFGDTQYF. The chain combines TRBV5-1 with TRBJ2-3; D ambiguous. CDR3 length equals 11 residues. CDR1 is SGHRS, CDR2 YFSETQ, per germline. Between the trimmed V and J ends, which lost 2 bases and 6 bases, there was a span of 4 bases.